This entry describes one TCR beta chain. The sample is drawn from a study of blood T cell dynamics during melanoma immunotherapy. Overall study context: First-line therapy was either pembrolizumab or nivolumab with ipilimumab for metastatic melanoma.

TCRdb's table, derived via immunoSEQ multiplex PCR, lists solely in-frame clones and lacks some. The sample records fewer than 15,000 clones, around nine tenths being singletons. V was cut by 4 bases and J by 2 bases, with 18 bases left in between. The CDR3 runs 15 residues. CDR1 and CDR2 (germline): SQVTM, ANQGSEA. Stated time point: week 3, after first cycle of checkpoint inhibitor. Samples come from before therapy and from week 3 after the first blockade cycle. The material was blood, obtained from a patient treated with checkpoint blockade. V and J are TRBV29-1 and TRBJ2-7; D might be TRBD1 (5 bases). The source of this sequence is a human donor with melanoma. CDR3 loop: CSVVAGASTPYEQYF. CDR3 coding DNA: TGCAGCGTTGTGGCTGGGGCGTCCACGCCCTACGAGCAGTACTTC.